This T cell receptor beta chain was retrieved from a study of T cell repertoires in cytomegalovirus infection. TCRdb reprocessed the reads via MiXCR and lists one record per CDR3 protein. The sample shows around 740,000 distinct CDR3 sequences, roughly 36% of them seen only once. This clonotype was recorded once. V dropped 5 bases and J dropped 0 bases, with 7 bases sitting between them. The CDR3 sequence is 12 residues long. The germline V gene has CDR1 SQVTM and CDR2 ANQGSEA. The chain links TRBV29-1 to TRBJ1-1; D is undetermined. The sample taken for sequencing was PBMCs. This sequence was found in a human donor in good health (CMV status not recorded). Some clones in this sample may be carry-over from other donors' samples. The CDR3 region has the DNA TGCAGCGTTTTTCTCCTGAACACTGAAGCTTTCTTT. It translates to CSVFLLNTEAFF.